This TCR beta chain comes out of a study of blood T cell repertoires in COVID-19. Across the study: COVID-19 samples collected from the United States, Italy and Spain covered acute and convalescent phases. From T cells, B-cell-depleted T cells, or PBMCs came the material, which was cDNA or gDNA.

A Seattle source enrolled patients during active infection and followed them longitudinally. In the original workflow: Estimated nucleated cell counts came from reference gene primer amplification. Only in-frame clones appear in the TCRdb table, and some are missing; sequencing was by immunoSEQ multiplex PCR. Clonal size and the V and J genes are those of that table, whereas D and trimming came from the DNA. The table includes about 320,000 clones, about 90% detected once. The CDR3 totals 15 residues. In germline, CDR1 is SGHRS, CDR2 YFSETQ. Trimming took 3 bases from V and 10 from J, leaving 22 bases between them.

The genes are TRBV5-1 and TRBJ1-1; no firm D call. The clonotype comes from a woman aged 25 to 39 with COVID-19, enrolled during active disease. The specimen was peripheral blood. As DNA, the CDR3 is TGCGCCAGCAGCTCCGACCTTTCAGGTTCCATGGGAGCTTTCTTT. Translated: CASSSDLSGSMGAFF. Using reference TRBV5-1 and TRBJ1-1 for the parts outside the CDR3, the full variable domain is KAGVTQTPRYLIKTRGQQVTLSCSPISGHRSVSWYQQTPGQGLQFLFEYFSETQRNKGNFPGRFSGRQFSNSRSEMNVSTLELGDSALYLCASSSDLSGSMGAFFGQGTRLTVV.